One and the same sample provided the 22 T cell receptor beta chains below, sequenced in a study of shared clonotypes between healthy human individuals. Profiled with immunoSEQ multiplex PCR; TCRdb holds only in-frame clones, not every one. Seen here are more than 2,000,000 clones, about 92% observed once, and the top ten hold over 0.12%. The sample taken for sequencing was naive CD4+ T cells sorted from blood. Specified subset: CD45RA+ positively selected. The receptor source for this set is a man younger than 35 in good health.

This chain connects TRBV19 to TRBJ2-5; maybe TRBD2 (6 bases). The CDR3 has 16 amino acids. From germline, CDR1 is LNHDA and CDR2 SQIVND (reference sequence). V gave up 5 bases and J gave up 1 base, with 17 bases separating them. The CDR3 coding sequence is TGTGCCAGTAGTCCTGCCCGGGGACTCTCCCAAGAGACCCAGTACTTC. Translated, it gives CASSPARGLSQETQYF. The entire variable domain, with the rest obtained from reference TRBV19 and TRBJ2-5, is as follows: DGGITQSPKYLFRKEGQNVTLSCEQNLNHDAMYWYRQDPGQGLRLIYYSQIVNDFQKGDIAEGYSVSREKKESFPLTVTSAQKNPTAFYLCASSPARGLSQETQYFGPGTRLLVL.

The chain links TRBV11-2 to TRBJ1-6, with D possibly TRBD1 on 6 matching bases. The CDR3 has 13 residues. The germline CDR1 and CDR2 sequences are SGHAT and FQNNGV. V was pared by 5 bases and J by 6 bases, with 8 bases between. Here the CDR3 DNA reads TGTGCCAGCAGCGCACAGGGTAATTCACCCCTCCACTTT. It is translated as CASSAQGNSPLHF.

The chain carries TRBV6-5 and TRBJ1-2, with TRBD1 identical over 11 bases. Germline CDR1 is MNHEY and CDR2 is SVGAGI. The CDR3 loop spans 16 amino acids. Trimming removed 2 bases from V and 3 bases from J; junction bases left unmatched: 5. CDR3 bases: TGTGCCAGCAGTTACCGCGGGACAGGGGGGGACTATGGCTACACCTTC. Translation: CASSYRGTGGDYGYTF.

The chain recombines TRBV9 with TRBJ2-5; TRBD2 might be the D (5 bases). Trimming left V 3 bases short and J 5 bases short, with 8 bases between. CDR3 length equals 12 residues. Per the germline V gene, CDR1 is SGDLS and CDR2 is YYNGEE. The CDR3 sequence: CASSARGETQYF. The CDR3 DNA is TGTGCCAGCAGCGCTAGAGGGGAGACCCAGTACTTC.

With regard to this clone: Distinct nucleotide sequences in the sample also encode this CDR3. The rearrangement joins TRBV5-1 to TRBJ2-5; TRBD1 matches at 7 bases. CDR3 size: 15 residues. V lost 0 bases, J lost 1 base, and 3 bases stayed unmatched. Germline V gene data show CDR1 as SGHRS and CDR2 as YFSETQ. CDR3 region: CASSLGQGIQETQYF. CDR3 coding DNA: TGCGCCAGCAGCTTGGGACAGGGAATCCAAGAGACCCAGTACTTC.

The gene calls are TRBV20-1 and TRBJ2-1, with no clear D. V shed 1 base and J shed 8 bases, with 6 bases lying between them. CDR3 length: 11 amino acids. CDR1 is DFQATT and CDR2 is SNEGSKA in the germline V gene (reference sequence). Written as DNA, the CDR3 is TGCAGTGCTAGAGTGAAGGATGAGCAGTTCTTC. This gives the protein CSARVKDEQFF.

The sample holds a few counts of this clone. The chain employs TRBV19 and TRBJ1-5; D is unclear. Between the trimmed V and J ends, which lost 3 bases and 9 bases, there was a span of 12 bases. This CDR3 contains 13 residues. Looked up from germline, CDR1 is LNHDA and CDR2 is SQIVND (reference sequence). The DNA of the CDR3 is TGTGCCAGTAGTATGGATGGGAAGGGGCCCCAGCATTTT. This codes for CASSMDGKGPQHF.

The chain uses TRBV30 and TRBJ1-3, with 7 bases aligning to TRBD1. This CDR3 has 15 residues. Germline CDR1 and CDR2: GTSNPN and SVGIG (reference sequence). V lost 1 base to trimming and J lost 2 bases; unmatched junction nucleotides: 5. Written as DNA, the CDR3 is TGTGCCTGGAGTGCACACAGGGGACCTGGAAACACCATATATTTT. Translated: CAWSAHRGPGNTIYF.

The chain is built from TRBV9 and TRBJ2-2; D remains ambiguous. The CDR3 contains 14 residues. V gave up 3 bases and J gave up 3 bases, with 9 bases separating them. CDR1 and CDR2 from the germline V gene are SGDLS and YYNGEE. The CDR3 region has the DNA TGTGCCAGCAGCGACCGGTCCCACACCGGGGAGCTGTTTTTT. Its protein product is CASSDRSHTGELFF.

The rearrangement joins TRBV4-2 to TRBJ2-5; a possible D gene is TRBD2 (6 bases). Trimming shortened V by 0 bases and J by 1 base, and 12 bases separated the two germline ends. The CDR3 runs 16 residues. Germline CDR1 reads LGHNA; CDR2 reads YNFKEQ. The CDR3 DNA follows: TGTGCCAGCAGCCAAGATCACGGGGGATTCCAAGAGACCCAGTACTTC. Residues: CASSQDHGGFQETQYF.

This chain joins TRBV29-1 and TRBJ1-3; D not resolved. The CDR3 is 13 amino acids. CDR1 and CDR2 from the germline V gene are SQVTM and ANQGSEA. V lost 4 bases to trimming and J lost 3 bases, with 10 bases between them. The DNA of the CDR3 is TGCAGCGTTGCTGGGGTTGGTGGAAACACCATATATTTT. Translation gives CSVAGVGGNTIYF.

The J gene is TRBJ2-1, the V gene TRBV11-2, with 10 bases matching TRBD2. CDR3 length: 17 residues. Germline lookup yields CDR1 SGHAT and CDR2 FQNNGV. V trimming: 4 bases; J trimming: 1 base; junction bases outside the gene matches: 7. CDR3 nucleotides: TGTGCCAGCAGCTCCCCGACTAGCGGGTCATCCTACAATGAGCAGTTCTTC. Translating gives CASSSPTSGSSYNEQFF.

The chain is built from TRBV6-5 and TRBJ2-2, with no clear D. Germline V lookup: CDR1 MNHEY, CDR2 SVGAGI. The ends were cut back, 7 bases at V and 4 bases at J, with 16 bases in the middle. CDR3 length: 15 amino acids. The CDR3 nucleotides are TGTGCCAGCACCTTCTCCCAAGGGTCCACCGGGGAGCTGTTTTTT. This encodes CASTFSQGSTGELFF.

The chain joins TRBV29-1 to TRBJ1-1; D call uncertain. V lost 5 bases, J lost 5 bases, and 6 bases lay in between. Germline loops: CDR1 SQVTM, CDR2 ANQGSEA. The CDR3 is made up of 10 amino acids. CDR3 coding DNA: TGCAGCGTTAGTGGAACTGAAGCTTTCTTT. Its protein product is CSVSGTEAFF.

The rearrangement links TRBV7-2 to TRBJ1-2, with D unresolved. This CDR3 region has 14 residues. Germline V gene sequence: CDR1 SGHTA, CDR2 FQGNSA. Trimming pared 1 base from V and 7 bases from J, leaving 13 bases between. CDR3 coding DNA: TGTGCCAGCAGCTTAGTGGATTCAAGCGCTGGCTACACCTTC. Its protein is CASSLVDSSAGYTF.

The gene calls are TRBV7-2 and TRBJ1-2, with D possibly TRBD1 on 5 matching bases. The CDR3 contains 14 residues. Trimming pared 5 bases from V and 4 bases from J, leaving 14 bases between. Germline V gives CDR1 SGHTA, CDR2 FQGNSA. The CDR3 bases are TGTGCCAGCAGCGCCCAGGGTACTGGCTATGGCTACACCTTC. Its translation: CASSAQGTGYGYTF.

About this clone itself: In the same sample, other DNA sequences code for this CDR3. The chain uses TRBV18 and TRBJ2-3; no firm D call. CDR3 length: 14 residues. Trimming stripped 2 bases from V and 1 base from J, with 7 bases between. Germline lookup yields CDR1 KGHSH and CDR2 LQKENI. This CDR3 reads CASSPVRGTDTQYF. In DNA form, the CDR3 reads TGTGCCAGCTCACCAGTAAGGGGCACAGATACGCAGTATTTT.

This sequence joins TRBV11-2 and TRBJ2-5, with 7 bases fitting TRBD1. Germline-derived CDR1 and CDR2 are SGHAT and FQNNGV. Trimming at V came to 1 base and at J to 0 bases, leaving 8 bases not matched to a gene. The CDR3 totals 17 residues. The CDR3 DNA reads TGTGCCAGCAGCTTAGTAGGGACAGCTTTGTACCAAGAGACCCAGTACTTC. Translation gives CASSLVGTALYQETQYF. The full variable domain, completed using reference TRBV11-2 and TRBJ2-5, is EAGVAQSPRYKIIEKRQSVAFWCNPISGHATLYWYQQILGQGPKLLIQFQNNGVVDDSQLPKDRFSAERLKGVDSTLKIQPAKLEDSAVYLCASSLVGTALYQETQYFGPGTRLLVL.

Details on this clone: The junction and the germline gene differ at one end; a read error may be behind it. The chain links TRBV18 to TRBJ1-2, with 8 nucleotides matching TRBD1. This CDR3 spans 15 amino acids. Germline CDR1 is KGHSH and CDR2 is LQKENI. DNA for the CDR3: TGTGCCAGCTCACCACGGCTGGCGGACAGGGAGCCGCCCTCCTTC. The encoded protein is CASSPRLADREPPSF.

This chain links TRBV12-5 with TRBJ1-5, with D possibly TRBD1 on 6 matching bases. This CDR3 contains 18 residues. V shed 2 bases and J shed 2 bases, with 19 bases lying between them. In germline, CDR1 is LGHNT, CDR2 FRNRAP. In nucleotides, the CDR3 is TGTGCTAGTGGTTTGCTTCTGGGACAATTGCAAGGCAATCAGCCCCAGCATTTT. It codes for CASGLLLGQLQGNQPQHF.

The J gene is TRBJ2-5, the V gene TRBV5-1; the match to TRBD1 covers 7 bases. CDR1 and CDR2 from the germline V gene are SGHRS and YFSETQ. The CDR3 runs to 15 residues. With V trimmed by 4 bases and J by 2 bases, 8 bases remained unmatched. The CDR3 is CASSLSTGQQETQYF. CDR3 in DNA: TGCGCCAGCAGCCTTTCGACAGGGCAGCAAGAGACCCAGTACTTC.

The sample holds one count of this clone. This chain links TRBV6-5 with TRBJ1-2; the D gene is possibly TRBD1 (6 bases). Germline V gives CDR1 MNHEY, CDR2 SVGAGI. CDR3 length: 14 amino acids. Trimming shortened V by 6 bases and J by 4 bases, and 15 bases separated the two germline ends. The chain's CDR3 is CASRMTGNVYGYTF. In DNA form, the CDR3 reads TGTGCCAGCAGAATGACAGGCAATGTCTATGGCTACACCTTC.